This T cell receptor beta chain was retrieved from a study of shared clonotypes between healthy human individuals (dated by TCRdb to the early 2020s). About the study as a whole: The cohort comprised a couple of women and three men aged 18 to 49 years. Per donor, three plates each were used for CD4 naive and CD4 memory, two for CD8 naive, and one for CD8 memory. Blood TCR repertoires of roughly five healthy adults were deeply sequenced to estimate repertoire size and the extent of clonotype sharing between individuals. Different laboratories and diverse techniques were used to prepare libraries and sequence TCR repertoires, to increase sequencing depth and limit assay-specific biases. Between about 0.94 and 8.9 billion PBMCs per donor were obtained by leukapheresis.

Using the deep immunoSEQ assay, multiplex PCR amplified TCR CDR3 regions from genomic DNA. Extracted genomic DNA from each cell subset was distributed evenly across all wells of several immunoSEQ 96-well plates, and each plate was treated as a replicate. For sorted subsets, about 0.2 ug genomic DNA, equal to tens of thousands of T cell genomes, was loaded into each replicate PCR. The purified libraries were quantified using a Qubit 3.0 fluorometer, sized with a Bioanalyzer 2100, and then quantified again using the KAPA Library Quantification kit. Every immunoSEQ 96-well plate was sequenced on a separate single-read 150-cycle Illumina NextSeq 550 flow cell. Per the authors' processing: Because only junctional sequences without quality scores were contained in the immunoSEQ output, filtering matching that applied to full-length reads could not be performed. To assign V/J genes and CDR3, sequences were annotated against IMGT germline references using PyIR, a Python wrapper for IgBLAST v1.9. Any read was removed if the V/J assignment was weak (E-value above 1e-6), the CDR3 was missing, or the read contained stop codons, out-of-frame junctions, or ambiguous translated residues. V3J clonotypes were defined by identical inferred V gene, J gene, and CDR3 amino acid sequence. Percentage overlap between repertoires was calculated by dividing the number of shared unique clonotypes by the size of the smaller repertoire. Repertoire richness was assessed with RTK rarefaction, the Chao1 estimator, and Recon v2.1 estimates of unobserved clonotypes. Generation probabilities for all TCRbeta clonotypes obtained by the gDNA method from a handful of donors were computed using OLGA. TCRdb limited this immuneACCESS table to in-frame rearrangements with V and J called. A share of clones is missing; checked studies link under half to unresolved V genes, and the rest is unexplained. That table furnishes V, J and clone size, whereas the DNA furnished D and trimming. In this sample the table shows hundreds of thousands of clones, 95% to 98% of which occur a single time. The ten largest clonotypes hold 0.3% of the sample.

Broader findings and caveats from the paper: Sampling was limited to blood, and TCR repertoires in tissue likely differ from TCR repertoires in blood. Because the study included a small number of donors, the genetic and exposure-history diversity represented was limited. Based on pairwise subsampling, the degree of clonotype sharing among donors was expected to be affected by sequencing depth. Estimated clonotype richness was generally larger for naive than for memory subsets. Incomplete sequencing was indicated by rarefaction of sorted-subset datasets, despite the large sequencing depth. When a handful of donors were compared, the shared fraction of clonotypes was roughly 5% for naive CD4, more than 3% for naive CD8, roughly 2.3% for memory CD4, and 0.4% for memory CD8. Compared with non-shared clonotypes, clonotypes shared by all four sorted-subset donors had higher generation probabilities.

CD8 naive samples consisted of CD45RO-negative cells that were positively selected for CCR7, yielding a CD45RA+CCR7+ population without TemRA cells. Donors were healthy HIV-negative adults with no recently reported acute infections or vaccinations. Every donor was a Caucasian adult living in Nashville, Tennessee, USA. Blood was obtained by leukapheresis, after which PBMCs were separated by Ficoll-Histopaque density gradient centrifugation and cryopreserved in liquid nitrogen vapor phase. Purity and quantity of every magnetically sorted T cell population were checked by analytical flow cytometry. Genomic DNA was isolated from every sorted fraction and measured by UV absorbance on a Nanodrop 2000c. The CDR3 measures 15 amino acids from cysteine to phenylalanine. Here the CDR3 DNA is all that survives: 45 bases in frame from base 1. CDR1 KGHSH and CDR2 LQKENI are derived from the germline V gene. V is shortened by 2 bases, J by 2 bases, and the region joining them spans 11 bases.

To note about this clone: It lacks a known antigen. Base qualities are not provided; no much larger clone lies one nucleotide away.

This clonotype originated in a man under 40 in good health. Specimen: naive CD8+ T cells sorted from blood. This specimen's cell subset or site label, per the study, means: CD45RA+CCR7+. Recombination linked TRBV18 to TRBJ2-3, with the identity of the D gene unclear. The sequenced DNA: TGTGCCAGCTCACCATCAGAAGGACCCACAGATACGCAGTATTTT. It encodes CASSPSEGPTDTQYF.